This T cell receptor (beta chain) was sequenced for a study of T-cell reconstitution after alpha-beta-depleted transplantation in children. Molecular barcoding with unique molecular identifiers was used for the TCRbeta library. Each CDR3 protein is one row after TCRdb ran MiXCR on the PCR reads. Of about 20,000 distinct CDR3 sequences listed, 11% were seen once; the top ten hold 20% to 25%. Many counts were recorded for this clonotype. With V trimmed by 3 bases and J by 2 bases, 12 bases remained unmatched. The CDR3 extends over 18 amino acids. Germline CDR1 is SGHKS and CDR2 is YYEKEE (reference sequence).

This sequence joins TRBV5-5 and TRBJ2-1; 9 bases fit TRBD1. This TCR derives from a human donor who donated a stem cell graft to a child with chronic granulomatous disease. This specimen was PBMCs from the stem cell graft donor, taken from the stem cell graft. CDR3 in amino acids: CASSSPGQGVLTYNEQFF. Here the CDR3 DNA reads TGTGCCAGCAGCTCCCCGGGACAGGGCGTACTAACCTACAATGAGCAGTTCTTC.